Listed below are T cell receptor beta chains from one sample, sequenced in a study of CD8 T cells in ankylosing spondylitis. MiXCR was run by TCRdb on the 5' RACE reads, yielding one entry per CDR3 protein. The table lists about 270,000 distinct CDR3 sequences, about 30% of them singletons. The sequenced sample was blood, either unsorted or a sorted T cell fraction (not recorded which). The receptors were sampled from a male donor with ankylosing spondylitis or in good health (not recorded which). CDR3s include the opening cysteine and the closing phenylalanine or tryptophan. Fields, in order: V gene, CDR3 protein.

TRBV12-3/TRBV12-4 CASSTLAGSYNEQFF
TRBV7-9 CASSLWASGEDTQYF
TRBV27 CASSPQVFSNQPQHF
TRBV29-1 CSVATGGYEQYF
TRBV28 CASSFDRAFTF
TRBV20-1 CSASPRAKDTQYF
TRBV20-1 CSAAGTGATYEQYF
TRBV4-1 CASSLLIPQGGTDTQYF
TRBV7-8 CASSIGGGSYNEQFF
TRBV10-3 CAISESGQGEQYF
TRBV29-1 CSVVEGTDTQYF
TRBV20-1 CARSGQGNLYEQYF
TRBV20-1 CSARDTGGAEYNEQFF
TRBV7-9 CASSLAPMAGELFF
TRBV12-3/TRBV12-4 CARSIVGQQYF
TRBV3-1 CASSPGTSAYNEQFF
TRBV4-1 CASSPKAQPTELHF
TRBV9 CASSVARGMAEQFF
TRBV27 CASRTGGGNQPQHF
TRBV20-1 CSARDLVAVSYEQYF
TRBV6-5 CASSYSAASTGELFF
TRBV27 CASSSQRPGGTGELFF
TRBV12-3/TRBV12-4 CASSFGSMGATDTQYF
TRBV4-2 CASSPGLSRYDEQFF
TRBV7-9 CASSLDGKSGNTIYF
TRBV7-9 CASSALTSNYGYTF
TRBV6-5 CASSYLEGSYEQYF
TRBV15 CATSRVRGRTNEKLFF
TRBV20-1 CSAGQGGTEAFF
TRBV20-1 CSARLGNTEAFF
TRBV7-2 CASRRGATDTQYF
TRBV28 CASRGQGSLEKLFF